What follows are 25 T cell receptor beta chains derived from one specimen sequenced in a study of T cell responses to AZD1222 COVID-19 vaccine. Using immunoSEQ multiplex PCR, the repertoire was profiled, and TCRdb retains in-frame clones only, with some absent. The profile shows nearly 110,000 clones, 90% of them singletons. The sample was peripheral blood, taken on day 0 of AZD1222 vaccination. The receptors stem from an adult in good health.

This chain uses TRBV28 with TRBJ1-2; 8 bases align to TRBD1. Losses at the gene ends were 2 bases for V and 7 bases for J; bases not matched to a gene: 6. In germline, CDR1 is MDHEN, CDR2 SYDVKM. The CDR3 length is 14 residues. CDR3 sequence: CASSLPRGLGGYTF. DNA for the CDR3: TGTGCCAGCAGTTTACCCAGGGGGCTTGGTGGCTACACCTTC.

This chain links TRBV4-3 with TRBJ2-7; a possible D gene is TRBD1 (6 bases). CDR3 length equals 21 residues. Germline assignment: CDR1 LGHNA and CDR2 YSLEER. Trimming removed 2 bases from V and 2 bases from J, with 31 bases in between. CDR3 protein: CASSQFRRTDWGEGVPYEQYF. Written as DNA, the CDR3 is TGCGCCAGCAGCCAATTTAGACGGACGGACTGGGGAGAGGGGGTCCCCTACGAGCAGTACTTC.

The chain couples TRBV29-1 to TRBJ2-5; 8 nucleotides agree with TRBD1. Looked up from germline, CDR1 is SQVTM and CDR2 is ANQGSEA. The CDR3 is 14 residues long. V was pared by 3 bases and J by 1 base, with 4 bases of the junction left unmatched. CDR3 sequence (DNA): TGCAGCGTTGAGGGGACAGGTAGCCAAGAGACCCAGTACTTC. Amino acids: CSVEGTGSQETQYF.

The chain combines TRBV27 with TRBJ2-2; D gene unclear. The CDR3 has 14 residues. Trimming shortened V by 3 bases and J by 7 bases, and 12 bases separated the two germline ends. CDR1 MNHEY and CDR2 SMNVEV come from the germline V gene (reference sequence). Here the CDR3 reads CASSLRPRRGELFF. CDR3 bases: TGTGCCAGCAGTTTGAGACCTCGGCGCGGGGAGCTGTTTTTT.

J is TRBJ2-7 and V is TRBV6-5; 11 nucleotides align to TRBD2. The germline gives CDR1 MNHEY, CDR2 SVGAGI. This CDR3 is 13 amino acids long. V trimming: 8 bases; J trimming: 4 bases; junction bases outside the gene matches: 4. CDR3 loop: CASATSGGYEQYF. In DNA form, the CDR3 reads TGTGCCAGCGCCACTAGCGGGGGATACGAGCAGTACTTC.

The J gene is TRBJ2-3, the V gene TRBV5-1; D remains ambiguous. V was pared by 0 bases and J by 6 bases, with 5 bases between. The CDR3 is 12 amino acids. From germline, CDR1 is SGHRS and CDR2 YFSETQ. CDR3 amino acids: CASSLDRDTQYF. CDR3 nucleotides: TGCGCCAGCAGCTTGGACCGGGATACGCAGTATTTT. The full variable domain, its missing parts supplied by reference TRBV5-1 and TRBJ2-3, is KAGVTQTPRYLIKTRGQQVTLSCSPISGHRSVSWYQQTPGQGLQFLFEYFSETQRNKGNFPGRFSGRQFSNSRSEMNVSTLELGDSALYLCASSLDRDTQYFGPGTRLTVL.

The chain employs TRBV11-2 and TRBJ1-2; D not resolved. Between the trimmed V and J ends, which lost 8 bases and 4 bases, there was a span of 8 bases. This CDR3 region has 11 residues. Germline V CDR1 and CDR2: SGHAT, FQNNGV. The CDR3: CASYLVYGYTF. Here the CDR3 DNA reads TGTGCCAGCTACCTGGTCTATGGCTACACCTTC.

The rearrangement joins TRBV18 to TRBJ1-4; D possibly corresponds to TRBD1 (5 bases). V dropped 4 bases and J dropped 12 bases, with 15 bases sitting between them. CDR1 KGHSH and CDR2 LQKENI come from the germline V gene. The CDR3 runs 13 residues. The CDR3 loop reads CASSLTRQPELFF. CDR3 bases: TGTGCCAGCTCACTTACACGACAGCCGGAACTGTTTTTT.

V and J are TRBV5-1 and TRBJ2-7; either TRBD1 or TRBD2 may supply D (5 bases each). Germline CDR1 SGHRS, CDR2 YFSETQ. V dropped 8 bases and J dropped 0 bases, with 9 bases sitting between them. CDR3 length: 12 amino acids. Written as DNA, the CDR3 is TGCGCCAGTCGGGACCACTCCTACGAGCAGTACTTC. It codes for CASRDHSYEQYF.

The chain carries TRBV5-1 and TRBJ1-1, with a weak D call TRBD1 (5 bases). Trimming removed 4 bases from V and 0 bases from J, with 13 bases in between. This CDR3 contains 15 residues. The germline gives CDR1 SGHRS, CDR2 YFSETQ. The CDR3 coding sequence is TGCGCCAGCAGCATAAACAGGTTCATGAACACTGAAGCTTTCTTT. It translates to CASSINRFMNTEAFF. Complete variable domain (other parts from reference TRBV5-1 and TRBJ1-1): KAGVTQTPRYLIKTRGQQVTLSCSPISGHRSVSWYQQTPGQGLQFLFEYFSETQRNKGNFPGRFSGRQFSNSRSEMNVSTLELGDSALYLCASSINRFMNTEAFFGQGTRLTVV.

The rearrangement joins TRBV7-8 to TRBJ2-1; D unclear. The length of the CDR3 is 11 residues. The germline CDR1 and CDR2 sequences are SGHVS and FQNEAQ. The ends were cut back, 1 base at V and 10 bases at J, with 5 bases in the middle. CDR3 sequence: CASSLVGEQFF. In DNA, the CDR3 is TGTGCCAGCAGCTTAGTGGGGGAGCAGTTCTTC. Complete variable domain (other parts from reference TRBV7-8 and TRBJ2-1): GAGVSQSPRYKVAKRGQDVALRCDPISGHVSLFWYQQALGQGPEFLTYFQNEAQLDKSGLPSDRFFAERPEGSVSTLKIQRTQQEDSAVYLCASSLVGEQFFGPGTRLTVL.

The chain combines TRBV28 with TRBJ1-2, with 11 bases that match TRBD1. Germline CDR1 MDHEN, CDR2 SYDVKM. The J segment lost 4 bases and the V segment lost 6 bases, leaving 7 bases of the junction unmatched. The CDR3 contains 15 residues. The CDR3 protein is CASRKRTGGVYGYTF. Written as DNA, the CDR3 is TGTGCCAGCAGGAAAAGGACAGGGGGCGTCTATGGCTACACCTTC.

The CDR3 is CASSQVKGQVANSPLHF. CDR3 coding DNA: TGTGCCAGCAGCCAAGTCAAGGGCCAAGTGGCCAATTCACCCCTCCACTTT. The chain recombines TRBV14 with TRBJ1-6, with no clear D. The CDR3 extends over 17 amino acids. Germline CDR1 reads SGHDN; CDR2 reads FVKESK. V was trimmed by 1 base and J by 7 bases, leaving 17 bases between them.

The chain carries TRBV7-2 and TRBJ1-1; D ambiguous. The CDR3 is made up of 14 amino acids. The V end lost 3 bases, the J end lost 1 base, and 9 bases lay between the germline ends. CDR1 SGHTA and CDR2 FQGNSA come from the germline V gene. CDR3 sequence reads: CASSFGVRNTEAFF. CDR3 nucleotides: TGTGCCAGCAGCTTTGGAGTAAGGAACACTGAAGCTTTCTTT.

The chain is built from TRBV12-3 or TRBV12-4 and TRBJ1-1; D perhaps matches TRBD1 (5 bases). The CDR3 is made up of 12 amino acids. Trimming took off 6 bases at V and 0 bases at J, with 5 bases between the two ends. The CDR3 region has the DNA TGTGCCAGCAGGGACATGAACACTGAAGCTTTCTTT. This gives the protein CASRDMNTEAFF.

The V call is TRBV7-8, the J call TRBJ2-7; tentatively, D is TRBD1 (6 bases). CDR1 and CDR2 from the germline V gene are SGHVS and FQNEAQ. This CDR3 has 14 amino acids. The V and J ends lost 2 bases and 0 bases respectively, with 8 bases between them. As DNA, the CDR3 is TGTGCCAGCAGCTTATACAGGGACTCCTACGAGCAGTACTTC. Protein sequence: CASSLYRDSYEQYF.

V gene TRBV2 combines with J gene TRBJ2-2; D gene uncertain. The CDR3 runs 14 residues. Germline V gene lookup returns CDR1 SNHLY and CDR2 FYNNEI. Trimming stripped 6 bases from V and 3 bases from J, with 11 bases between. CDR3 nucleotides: TGTGCCAGCAGCAGGCGAGGTGACACCGGGGAGCTGTTTTTT. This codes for CASSRRGDTGELFF.

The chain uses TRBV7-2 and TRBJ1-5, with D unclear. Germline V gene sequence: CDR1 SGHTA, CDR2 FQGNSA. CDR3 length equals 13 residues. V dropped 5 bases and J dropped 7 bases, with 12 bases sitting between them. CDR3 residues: CASSVGRPQPQHF. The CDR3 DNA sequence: TGTGCCAGCAGCGTGGGTCGGCCCCAGCCCCAGCATTTT. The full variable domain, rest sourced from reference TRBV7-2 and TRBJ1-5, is GAGVSQSPSNKVTEKGKDVELRCDPISGHTALYWYRQSLGQGLEFLIYFQGNSAPDKSGLPSDRFSAERTGGSVSTLTIQRTQQEDSAVYLCASSVGRPQPQHFGDGTRLSIL.

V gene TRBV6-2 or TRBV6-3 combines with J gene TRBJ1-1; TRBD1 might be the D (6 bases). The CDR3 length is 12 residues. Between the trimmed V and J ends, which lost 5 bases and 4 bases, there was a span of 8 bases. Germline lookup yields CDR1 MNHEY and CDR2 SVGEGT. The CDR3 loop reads CASSRQVTEAFF. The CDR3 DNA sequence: TGTGCCAGCAGTAGACAGGTCACTGAAGCTTTCTTT.

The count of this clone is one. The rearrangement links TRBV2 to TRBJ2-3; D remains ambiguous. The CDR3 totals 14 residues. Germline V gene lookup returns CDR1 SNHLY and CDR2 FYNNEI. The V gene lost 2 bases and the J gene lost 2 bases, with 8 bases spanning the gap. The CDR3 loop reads CASSEQRSTDTQYF. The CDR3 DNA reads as TGTGCCAGCAGTGAACAACGGTCCACAGATACGCAGTATTTT.

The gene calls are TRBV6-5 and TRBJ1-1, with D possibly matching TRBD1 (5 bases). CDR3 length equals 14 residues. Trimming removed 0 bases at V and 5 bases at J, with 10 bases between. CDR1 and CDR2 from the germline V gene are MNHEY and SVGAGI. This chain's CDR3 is CASSYSFRVTEAFF. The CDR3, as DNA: TGTGCCAGCAGTTACTCTTTCAGGGTGACTGAAGCTTTCTTT.

The CDR3 protein is CASSLSVPNEKLFF. The CDR3 DNA reads TGTGCCAGCAGTTTGTCGGTTCCTAATGAAAAACTGTTTTTT. The chain is built from TRBV28 and TRBJ1-4; no definite D call. The CDR3 covers 14 residues. V lost 3 bases and J lost 3, with 8 bases in between. Germline assignment: CDR1 MDHEN and CDR2 SYDVKM. Full variable domain (missing parts from reference TRBV28 and TRBJ1-4): DVKVTQSSRYLVKRTGEKVFLECVQDMDHENMFWYRQDPGLGLRLIYFSYDVKMKEKGDIPEGYSVSREKKERFSLILESASTNQTSMYLCASSLSVPNEKLFFGSGTQLSVL.

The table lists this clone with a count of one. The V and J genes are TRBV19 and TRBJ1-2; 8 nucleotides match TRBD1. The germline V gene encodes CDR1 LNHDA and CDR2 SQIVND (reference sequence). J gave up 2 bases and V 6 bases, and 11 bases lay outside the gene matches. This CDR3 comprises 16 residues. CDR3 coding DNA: TGTGCCAGTAGGACCTTCCAGGGGGCGGTGAACTATGGCTACACCTTC. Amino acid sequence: CASRTFQGAVNYGYTF.

The CDR3 sequence is CASSLQGPPGSTGELFF. The CDR3 nucleotides are TGTGCCAGCAGTCTACAGGGGCCCCCCGGTAGTACCGGGGAGCTGTTTTTT. The rearrangement links TRBV2 to TRBJ2-2; 7 bases are shared with TRBD1. After removal of 5 bases from V and 5 bases from J, the junction contained 14 bases not matched to a gene. The V gene's germline CDR1 is SNHLY and CDR2 FYNNEI. This CDR3 has 17 residues.

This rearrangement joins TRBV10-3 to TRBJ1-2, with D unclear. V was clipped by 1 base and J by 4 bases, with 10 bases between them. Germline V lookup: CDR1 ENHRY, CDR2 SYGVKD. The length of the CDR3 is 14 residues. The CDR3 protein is CAISEFVASYGYTF. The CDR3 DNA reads TGTGCCATCAGTGAGTTCGTGGCCAGCTATGGCTACACCTTC.